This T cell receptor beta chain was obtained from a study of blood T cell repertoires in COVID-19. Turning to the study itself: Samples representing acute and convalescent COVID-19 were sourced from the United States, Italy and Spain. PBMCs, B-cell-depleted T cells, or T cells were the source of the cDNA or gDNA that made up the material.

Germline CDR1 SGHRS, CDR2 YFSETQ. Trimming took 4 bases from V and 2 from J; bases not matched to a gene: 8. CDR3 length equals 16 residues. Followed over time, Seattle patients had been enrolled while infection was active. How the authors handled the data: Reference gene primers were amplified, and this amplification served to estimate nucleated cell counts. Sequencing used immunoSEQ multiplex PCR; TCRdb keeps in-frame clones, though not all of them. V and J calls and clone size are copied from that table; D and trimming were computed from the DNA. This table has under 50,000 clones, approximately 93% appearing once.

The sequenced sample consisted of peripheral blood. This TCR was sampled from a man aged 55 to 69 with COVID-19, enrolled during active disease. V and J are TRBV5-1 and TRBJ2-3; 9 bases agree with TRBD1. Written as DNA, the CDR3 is TGCGCCAGCAGCGTGGCCGGGACAGGGTTCACAGATACGCAGTATTTT. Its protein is CASSVAGTGFTDTQYF.